These 21 T cell receptor beta chains originate from one sample sequenced in a study of blood T cell repertoires in COVID-19. Method: immunoSEQ multiplex PCR; TCRdb's copy keeps in-frame clones and lacks some. The sample has fewer than 35,000 clones; 90% to 95% are singletons. Material for sequencing was peripheral blood. The receptors were sampled from a human donor with active COVID-19. The donor label of this sample is uncertain.

The rearrangement uses TRBV29-1 and TRBJ2-1; D ambiguous. Looked up from germline, CDR1 is SQVTM and CDR2 is ANQGSEA. This CDR3 has 12 amino acids. V was cut by 7 bases and J by 8 bases, with 15 bases left in between. The CDR3 nucleotides read TGCAGCGCCGAAATGGCCCGCCATGAGCAGTTCTTC. It yields the protein CSAEMARHEQFF.

The V gene is TRBV2, the J gene TRBJ1-1; unclear D gene. The germline gives CDR1 SNHLY, CDR2 FYNNEI. V was pared by 6 bases and J by 3 bases, with 11 bases between. The CDR3 contains 13 residues. Written as DNA, the CDR3 is TGTGCCAGCAGCGACCGGAGGTACACTGAAGCTTTCTTT. The encoded protein is CASSDRRYTEAFF. Supplemented by reference TRBV2 and TRBJ1-1, the full variable domain reads EPEVTQTPSHQVTQMGQEVILRCVPISNHLYFYWYRQILGQKVEFLVSFYNNEISEKSEIFDDQFSVERPDGSNFTLKIRSTKLEDSAMYFCASSDRRYTEAFFGQGTRLTVV.

The chain joins TRBV30 to TRBJ1-1, with 7 bases fitting TRBD1. This CDR3 has 12 amino acids. The germline gives CDR1 GTSNPN, CDR2 SVGIG (reference sequence). J was trimmed by 11 bases and V by 2 bases; bases with no gene match: 8. CDR3 region: CAWSSGGPKAFF. In DNA form, the CDR3 reads TGTGCCTGGAGTTCAGGGGGTCCGAAGGCTTTCTTT.

The DNA of the CDR3 is TGCGCCAGCAGCTTGGGGAAGGGGGCGAACACCGGGGAGCTGTTTTTT. Translated, it gives CASSLGKGANTGELFF. The chain carries TRBV5-1 and TRBJ2-2; D may be TRBD1 (6 bases). Germline V gene data show CDR1 as SGHRS and CDR2 as YFSETQ. V lost 0 bases and J lost 0, with 9 bases in between. The CDR3 sequence is 16 residues long.

The chain is built from TRBV28 and TRBJ2-7; 7 nucleotides match TRBD1. The CDR3 has 15 amino acids. Per the germline V gene, CDR1 is MDHEN and CDR2 is SYDVKM. The J segment lost 4 bases and the V segment lost 3 bases, leaving 9 bases of the junction unmatched. CDR3 nucleotide sequence: TGTGCCAGCAGTTTCGCAACAGGGGTCCCTTACGAGCAGTACTTC. Translated: CASSFATGVPYEQYF.

This chain links TRBV5-1 with TRBJ1-3; D gene ambiguous. The CDR3 sequence is 15 residues long. Per the germline V gene, CDR1 is SGHRS and CDR2 is YFSETQ. Trimming took 2 bases from V and 2 from J, leaving 11 bases between them. In DNA form, the CDR3 reads TGCGCCAGCAGCTTAGTGGCAGGCCCTGGAAACACCATATATTTT. Its protein product is CASSLVAGPGNTIYF.

V is TRBV27 and J is TRBJ1-6, with 7 bases lining up with TRBD1. Germline CDR1 and CDR2: MNHEY and SMNVEV (reference sequence). With V trimmed by 8 bases and J by 7 bases, 14 bases remained unmatched. This CDR3 is built from 16 residues. The CDR3 bases are TGTGCCAGCTCTTACTTTGGGACAGCTTTAAATTCACCCCTCCACTTT. It codes for CASSYFGTALNSPLHF.

The chain employs TRBV5-6 and TRBJ1-5; 9 bases are shared with TRBD1. The CDR3 totals 15 residues. The J segment lost 4 bases and the V segment lost 0 bases, leaving 2 bases of the junction unmatched. Germline-derived CDR1 and CDR2 are SGHDT and YYEEEE. The CDR3 region is CASSLGQGVNQPQHF. CDR3 DNA sequence: TGTGCCAGCAGCTTGGGACAGGGGGTGAATCAGCCCCAGCATTTT.

This chain links TRBV27 with TRBJ2-7, with 7 bases fitting TRBD2. V shed 3 bases, J shed 5 bases, and the junction held 7 bases outside the gene matches. The CDR3 consists of 14 residues. Germline V CDR1 and CDR2: MNHEY, SMNVEV (reference sequence). The CDR3 loop is CASSLAGEPNEQYF. The CDR3 bases are TGTGCCAGCAGTTTGGCGGGAGAACCTAACGAGCAGTACTTC.

The chain recombines TRBV6-5 with TRBJ2-5; TRBD1 is a possible D gene (6 bases). Germline values: CDR1 MNHEY, CDR2 SVGAGI. The CDR3 sequence is 14 residues long. The V end lost 6 bases, the J end lost 5 bases, and 16 bases lay between the germline ends. The CDR3: CASSQTGLAETQYF. CDR3 sequence (DNA): TGTGCCAGCAGCCAAACAGGGCTTGCGGAGACCCAGTACTTC.

The CDR3 nucleotides are TGTGCCAGCAGCCAGCGGCGGGTGTCCTACAATGAGCAGTTCTTC. Encoded protein: CASSQRRVSYNEQFF. J is TRBJ2-1 and V is TRBV3-1 (or the pseudogene TRBV3-2); D may be TRBD2 (5 bases). CDR1 is LGHDT, CDR2 YNNKEL, per germline (reference sequence). V shed 3 bases and J shed 1 base, with 10 bases lying between them. The CDR3 is 15 amino acids.

This clone was counted only a few times. The chain employs TRBV6-2 or TRBV6-3 and TRBJ2-7, with D possibly being TRBD2 (5 bases). The V and J ends lost 3 bases and 7 bases respectively, with 13 bases between them. The CDR3 contains 13 residues. CDR1 and CDR2 from the germline V gene are MNHEY and SVGEGT. CDR3 sequence (DNA): TGTGCCAGCAGTTATTCGGAGGAAGAAGAGCAGTACTTC. It translates to CASSYSEEEEQYF.

The rearrangement joins TRBV11-2 to TRBJ1-1; D may be TRBD1 (5 bases). Germline assignment: CDR1 SGHAT and CDR2 FQNNGV. Trimming stripped 2 bases from V and 6 bases from J, with 13 bases between. The CDR3 sequence is 14 residues long. CDR3 DNA: TGTGCCAGCAGCTTACAACAGGTTGGGGCTGAAGCTTTCTTT. It specifies CASSLQQVGAEAFF.

The count of this clone is one. As DNA, the CDR3 is TGTGCCAGCAGTTTATATGGGACAGGGGGCGCGAACACCGGGGAGCTGTTTTTT. This sequence encodes CASSLYGTGGANTGELFF. This chain uses TRBV27 with TRBJ2-2; 12 positions agree with TRBD1. The CDR3 is 18 amino acids. Trimming at V came to 1 base and at J to 0 bases, leaving 3 bases not matched to a gene. Germline assignment: CDR1 MNHEY and CDR2 SMNVEV (reference sequence).

This chain links TRBV4-3 with TRBJ1-2, with D maybe TRBD1 (6 bases). The CDR3 is made up of 14 amino acids. CDR1 is LGHNA and CDR2 is YSLEER in the germline V gene. V lost 1 base and J lost 6, with 12 bases in between. DNA for the CDR3: TGCGCCAGCAGCCAAGGAGGGGGTAAGGATGGCTACACCTTC. Amino acid sequence: CASSQGGGKDGYTF.

The chain couples TRBV5-1 to TRBJ2-3, with 10 bases aligning to TRBD2. Germline CDR1 and CDR2: SGHRS and YFSETQ. CDR3 length: 17 amino acids. Germline trimming cut 1 base from V and 2 bases from J; bases unmatched to any gene: 7. As DNA, the CDR3 is TGCGCCAGCAGCTTGACGGCTAGCGGGGGCCTCACAGATACGCAGTATTTT. Its translation: CASSLTASGGLTDTQYF.

This clone was observed a single time. This chain joins TRBV19 and TRBJ1-4, with D hard to call. CDR3 size: 14 residues. In germline, CDR1 is LNHDA, CDR2 SQIVND (reference sequence). V dropped 9 bases and J dropped 2 bases, with 13 bases sitting between them. The CDR3 reads CASHRLATNEKLFF. The CDR3 DNA reads as TGTGCCAGCCATCGACTGGCGACTAATGAAAAACTGTTTTTT.

A remark on this clone: The sample holds other DNA sequences that translate to the same CDR3. This chain joins TRBV30 and TRBJ1-4, with D possibly TRBD1 on 6 matching bases. V was shortened by 3 bases and J by 11 bases, with 10 bases between the two germline ends. The CDR3 consists of 11 residues. The germline CDR1 and CDR2 sequences are GTSNPN and SVGIG (reference sequence). CDR3 bases: TGTGCCTGGAGACAGGGCGGGAAACTGTTTTTT. Protein: CAWRQGGKLFF.

J is TRBJ2-1 and V is TRBV10-3; maybe TRBD1 (6 bases). Deletions cut 6 bases from V and 3 bases from J, with 12 bases between. The CDR3 covers 14 residues. The V gene's germline CDR1 is ENHRY and CDR2 SYGVKD. DNA for the CDR3: TGTGCCATCAGGGGACACCAAGGCTACAATGAGCAGTTCTTC. Translation gives CAIRGHQGYNEQFF.

The chain joins TRBV4-1 to TRBJ2-7; 11 nucleotides line up with TRBD2. Per germline, CDR1 MGHRA and CDR2 YSYEKL. The CDR3 loop spans 17 amino acids. The V and J ends lost 5 bases and 2 bases, in that order; junction bases with no gene match: 11. CDR3: CASSESGTSGVTYEQYF. CDR3 in DNA: TGCGCCAGCAGCGAGTCCGGGACTAGCGGTGTGACCTACGAGCAGTACTTC.

The gene calls are TRBV5-5 and TRBJ2-2; D possibly corresponds to TRBD2 (5 bases). CDR1 is SGHKS, CDR2 YYEKEE, per germline (reference sequence). The CDR3 totals 14 residues. V gave up 6 bases and J gave up 0 bases, with 9 bases separating them. The chain's CDR3 is CASIRGANTGELFF. CDR3 DNA: TGTGCCAGCATCCGGGGAGCGAACACCGGGGAGCTGTTTTTT.